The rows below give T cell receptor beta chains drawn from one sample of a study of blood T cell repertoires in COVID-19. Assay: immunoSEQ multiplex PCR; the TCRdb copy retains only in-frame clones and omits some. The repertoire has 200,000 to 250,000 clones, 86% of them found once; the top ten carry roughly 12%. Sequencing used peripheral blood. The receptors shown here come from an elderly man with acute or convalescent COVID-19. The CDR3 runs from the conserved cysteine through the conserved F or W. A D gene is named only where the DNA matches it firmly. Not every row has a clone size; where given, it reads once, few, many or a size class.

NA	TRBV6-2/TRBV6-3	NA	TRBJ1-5	TGTGCCAGCAGTTCGACAGCGTATAGCAATCAGCCCCAGCATTTT	CASSSTAYSNQPQHF
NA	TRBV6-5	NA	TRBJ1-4	TGTGCCAGCAGCCAGGACGGTGGAGGTGAAAAACTGTTTTTT	CASSQDGGGEKLFF
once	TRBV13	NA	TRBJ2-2	TGTGCCAGCAGCTTAGGTTGGGGCTATGGGTCCACCGGGGAGCTGTTTTTT	CASSLGWGYGSTGELFF
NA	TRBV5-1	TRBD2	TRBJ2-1	TGCGCCAGCAGCGGACTAGCGGGGGCTTGGAATGAGCAGTTCTTC	CASSGLAGAWNEQFF
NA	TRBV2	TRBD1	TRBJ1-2	TGTGCCAGCAGTACGGACAGGAAGGATGGCTACACCTTC	CASSTDRKDGYTF
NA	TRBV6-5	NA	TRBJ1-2	TGTGCCAGCAGTTACTCGAGTCCCGGGGGCTACACCTTC	CASSYSSPGGYTF
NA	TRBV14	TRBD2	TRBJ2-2	TGTGCCAGCAGCCAACATTCCGGGACTAGCGGGACCGGGGAGCTGTTTTTT	CASSQHSGTSGTGELFF
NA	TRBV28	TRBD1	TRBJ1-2	TGTGCCAGCAGCATCGGGACAGGGAGGGATGGCTACACCTTC	CASSIGTGRDGYTF
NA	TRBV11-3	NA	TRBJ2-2	TGTGCCAGCAGCTTTGACACTGGGGAGCTGTTTTTT	CASSFDTGELFF
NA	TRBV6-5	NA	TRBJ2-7	TGTGCCAGCAGTTACCCACAGGGGGGGGTACCCTACGAGCAGTACTTC	CASSYPQGGVPYEQYF
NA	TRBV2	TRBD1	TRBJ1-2	TGTGCCAGCAGCGGGACAGGCAACTATGGCTACACCTTC	CASSGTGNYGYTF
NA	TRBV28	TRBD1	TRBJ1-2	TGTGCCAGCAGCTCCGGGACAGGGAGTTATGGCTACACCTTC	CASSSGTGSYGYTF
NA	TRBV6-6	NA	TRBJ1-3	TGTGCCAGCAGTGGCGGTACTGGAAACACCATATATTTT	CASSGGTGNTIYF
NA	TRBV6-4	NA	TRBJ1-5	TGTGCCAGCAGTCGGTCGCAGCCCCAGCATTTT	CASSRSQPQHF
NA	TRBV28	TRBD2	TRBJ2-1	TGTGCCAGCAGGCTAGCGGGACCGGATGAGCAGTTCTTC	CASRLAGPDEQFF
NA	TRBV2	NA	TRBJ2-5	TGTGCCAGCAGTGAAGGCGTGTACCAAGAGACCCAGTACTTC	CASSEGVYQETQYF
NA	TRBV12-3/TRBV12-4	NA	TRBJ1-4	TGTGCCAGCAGTTTAGCCTTTAATGAAAAACTGTTTTTT	CASSLAFNEKLFF
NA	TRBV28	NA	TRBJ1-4	TGTGCCAGCAGTTTTCGGGGGGGTAATGAAAAACTGTTTTTT	CASSFRGGNEKLFF
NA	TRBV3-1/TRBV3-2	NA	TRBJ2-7	TGTGCCAGCAGCCAAGGTGGCCATGAGCAGTACTTC	CASSQGGHEQYF
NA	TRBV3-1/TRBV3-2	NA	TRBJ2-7	TGTGCCAGCAGCCAACTCGACGAGCAGTACTTC	CASSQLDEQYF
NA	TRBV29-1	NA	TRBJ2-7	TGCAGCGGAGGGACACTCTACGAGCAGTACTTC	CSGGTLYEQYF
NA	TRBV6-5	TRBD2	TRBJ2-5	TGTGCCAGCATACACAGCGGGGGGAAGACCCAGTACTTC	CASIHSGGKTQYF
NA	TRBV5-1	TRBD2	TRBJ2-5	TGCGCCAGCAGCTTGGGCCCGACTAGCTCGCAAGAGACCCAGTACTTC	CASSLGPTSSQETQYF
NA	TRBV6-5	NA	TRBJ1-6	TGTGCCAGCAGTTTGGTAGGCAGGCAGTATAATTCACCCCTCCACTTT	CASSLVGRQYNSPLHF
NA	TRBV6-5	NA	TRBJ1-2	TGTGCCAGCAGACGACACAGTAACTATGGCTACACCTTC	CASRRHSNYGYTF
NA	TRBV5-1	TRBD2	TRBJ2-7	TGCGCCAGCAGCCCGGGACTAGCGGGAGTTTACGAGCAGTACTTC	CASSPGLAGVYEQYF
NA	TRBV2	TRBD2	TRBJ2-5	TGTGCCACCCAGCGGGAGTTTAGTGAGACCCAGTACTTC	CATQREFSETQYF
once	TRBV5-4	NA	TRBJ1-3	TGTGCCAGCAGCTTGACGGGGGTTGCTGGAAACACCATATATTTT	CASSLTGVAGNTIYF
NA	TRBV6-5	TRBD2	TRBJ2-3	TGTGCCAGCATGTTTAGTAGCGGGAGTGCAGATACGCAGTATTTT	CASMFSSGSADTQYF
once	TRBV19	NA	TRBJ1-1	TGTGCCAGTACCCAGGGAGGGTTGAGCTGGGCTTTCTTT	CASTQGGLSWAFF
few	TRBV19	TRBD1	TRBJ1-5	TGTGCCAGTAGTTTCCTTACAGGGGGCAGGGGTCAGCCCCAGCATTTT	CASSFLTGGRGQPQHF
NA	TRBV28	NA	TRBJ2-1	TGTGCCAGCAGAGAACAGGGACCCTACAATGAGCAGTTCTTC	CASREQGPYNEQFF
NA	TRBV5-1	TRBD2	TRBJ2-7	TGCGCCAGCAGCTTGACTCTAGCGGGAGCTTCGGTCGAGCAGTACTTC	CASSLTLAGASVEQYF
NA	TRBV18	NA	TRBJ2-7	TGTGCCAGCTCACCAGAGGGTTACGAGCAGTACTTC	CASSPEGYEQYF
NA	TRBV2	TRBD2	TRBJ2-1	TGTGCCAGCAGCGGACTAGCGGGAGTAGTAAATGAGCAGTTCTTC	CASSGLAGVVNEQFF
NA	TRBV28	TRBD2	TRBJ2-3	TGTGCCAGCAGTCGCGGGGGGGTCGGAGATACGCAGTATTTT	CASSRGGVGDTQYF
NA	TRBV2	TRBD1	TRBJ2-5	TGTGCCAGCAGTGGTGGACAGGGTAGCATGGAGACCCAGTACTTC	CASSGGQGSMETQYF
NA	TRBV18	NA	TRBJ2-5	TGTGCCAGCTCCCGGGGGAACTCGGGCCCAGAGACCCAGTACTTC	CASSRGNSGPETQYF
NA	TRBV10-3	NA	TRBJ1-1	TGTGCCATCAGTGAGAGCAGGGGCACTGAAGCTTTCTTT	CAISESRGTEAFF
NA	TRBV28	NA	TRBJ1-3	TGTGCCAGCAGTTTCGAGCTATTCTCTGGAAACACCATATATTTT	CASSFELFSGNTIYF
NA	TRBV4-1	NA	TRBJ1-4	TGCGCCAGCAGTCCACAGGGAGAGACTAATGAAAAACTGTTTTTT	CASSPQGETNEKLFF
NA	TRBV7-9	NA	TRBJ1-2	TGTGCCAGCAGCGAACAGGTGATCTATGGCTACACCTTC	CASSEQVIYGYTF
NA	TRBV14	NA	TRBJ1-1	TGTGCCAGCAGCCAAGGAATTATAGGAGGGAGCACTGAAGCTTTCTTT	CASSQGIIGGSTEAFF
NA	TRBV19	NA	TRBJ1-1	TGTGCCAGTAGTAGGCGTCTCGGGGGAGAGAGCACTGAAGCTTTCTTT	CASSRRLGGESTEAFF
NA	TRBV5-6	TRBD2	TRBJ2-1	TGTGCCAGCAGCTTGGAGCGGGGAAGCTCCTACAATGAGCAGTTCTTC	CASSLERGSSYNEQFF
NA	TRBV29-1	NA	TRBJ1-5	TGCAGCTACAAGCAGGGTGGCAATCAGCCCCAGCATTTT	CSYKQGGNQPQHF
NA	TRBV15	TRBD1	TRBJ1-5	TGTGCCACCAGCAGAGGCGGGACAGGGGGCCTTCAGCCCCAGCATTTT	CATSRGGTGGLQPQHF
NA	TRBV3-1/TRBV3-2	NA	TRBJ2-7	TGTGCCAGCAGCCAAGGGCCCCGGGGTCCCGGGCAGTACTTC	CASSQGPRGPGQYF
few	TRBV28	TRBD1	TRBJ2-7	TGTGCCAGCAGTTTACCCGGGACAGGGAGCTACGAGCAGTACTTC	CASSLPGTGSYEQYF
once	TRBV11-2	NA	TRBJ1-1	TGTGCCAGCAGCTTAGCGGGACTCCGGAACACTGAAGCTTTCTTT	CASSLAGLRNTEAFF
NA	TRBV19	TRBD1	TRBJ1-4	TGTGCCAGTAACCATCGACAGGGGAGGGAAAAACTGTTTTTT	CASNHRQGREKLFF